A selection of T cell receptor beta chains follows, all from one sample in a study of shared clonotypes between healthy human individuals. TCRdb's copy holds only in-frame clones and misses some; the assay was immunoSEQ multiplex PCR. The data contain about 700,000 clones, approximately 90% of them singletons. Source material: naive CD8+ T cells sorted from blood. Receptors originate from a man aged 25-40 years in good health. Each CDR3 is given with its conserved first and last residue. D genes are given only for firm matches. Not every row has a clone size; where given, it reads once, few, many or a size class.

>-|-|TRBV7-6|TRBJ2-1
CASSLLGYNEQFF
TGTGCCAGCAGCTTGTTGGGATACAATGAGCAGTTCTTC
>-|TRBD1|TRBV29-1|TRBJ1-1
CSVGRDSPSTEAFF
TGCAGCGTTGGTAGGGACAGCCCCAGCACTGAAGCTTTCTTT
>-|-|TRBV28|TRBJ2-7
CASGANYEQYF
TGTGCCAGCGGGGCAAACTACGAGCAGTACTTC
>once|-|TRBV7-2|TRBJ2-7
CASSAGTATYEQYF
TGTGCCAGCAGCGCCGGGACGGCTACCTACGAGCAGTACTTC
>-|-|TRBV15|TRBJ2-1
CATSLATGPNEQFF
TGTGCCACCAGCCTAGCCACCGGGCCCAATGAGCAGTTCTTC
>-|TRBD1|TRBV9|TRBJ2-1
CASSAWDSLNEQFF
TGTGCCAGCAGCGCATGGGACAGCCTCAATGAGCAGTTCTTC
>few|TRBD2|TRBV4-3|TRBJ2-1
CASSQGSGWENEQFF
TGCGCCAGCAGCCAAGGTAGCGGGTGGGAGAATGAGCAGTTCTTC
>once|TRBD1|TRBV9|TRBJ2-2
CASSARDRVNTGELFF
TGTGCCAGCAGCGCCCGGGACAGGGTGAACACCGGGGAGCTGTTTTTT
>-|TRBD1|TRBV10-3|TRBJ2-3
CAISGQGQGEGDTQYF
TGTGCCATCAGTGGACAGGGGCAGGGTGAAGGAGATACGCAGTATTTT
>-|TRBD1|TRBV28|TRBJ2-7
CASSTPFSGTGSPYEQYF
TGTGCCAGCAGTACCCCCTTTAGTGGGACAGGGAGCCCCTACGAGCAGTACTTC
>-|-|TRBV6-1|TRBJ1-2
CASSQEGTGSYGYTF
TGTGCCAGCAGTCAGGAGGGGACGGGTTCTTATGGCTACACCTTC
>-|-|TRBV15|TRBJ1-2
CATSSPRLPGYGYTF
TGTGCCACCAGCAGTCCTAGACTCCCGGGCTATGGCTACACCTTC
>-|-|TRBV5-6|TRBJ2-7
CASSLVTGLGAYEQYF
TGTGCCAGCAGCTTGGTTACAGGGCTTGGGGCCTACGAGCAGTACTTC
>-|-|TRBV9|TRBJ1-1
CASSVGRLNTEAFF
TGTGCCAGCAGCGTAGGACGGTTGAACACTGAAGCTTTCTTT
>-|TRBD1|TRBV28|TRBJ2-7
CASSSDRVRNF
TGTGCCAGCAGTTCGGACAGGGTAAGAAACTTC
>once|TRBD2|TRBV7-2|TRBJ2-1
CASSPGLAGVSNEQFF
TGTGCCAGCAGCCCCGGACTAGCGGGAGTATCGAATGAGCAGTTCTTC
>-|-|TRBV11-2|TRBJ2-7
CASSWFSASSYEQYF
TGTGCCAGCAGCTGGTTCTCGGCGAGCTCCTACGAGCAGTACTTC
>-|TRBD1|TRBV27|TRBJ1-2
CASTFSTGERFYGYTF
TGTGCCAGCACCTTTAGCACAGGGGAACGATTCTATGGCTACACCTTC
>-|-|TRBV14|TRBJ2-6
CASSARVPSSGANVLTF
TGTGCCAGCAGCGCCAGGGTGCCGTCCTCTGGGGCCAACGTCCTGACTTTC
>-|TRBD2|TRBV27|TRBJ2-7
CASSPKFPRGRGPYEQYF
TGTGCCAGCAGTCCCAAATTCCCTCGAGGGAGGGGACCTTACGAGCAGTACTTC
>-|-|TRBV5-1|TRBJ2-3
CASSLEVAYRDTQYF
TGCGCCAGCAGCTTGGAGGTAGCGTACAGGGATACGCAGTATTTT
>-|-|TRBV7-9|TRBJ1-5
CASSFADEEPQHF
TGTGCCAGCAGCTTCGCTGACGAGGAGCCCCAGCATTTT
>-|-|TRBV7-2|TRBJ2-4
CASSWTPPGAAKNIQYF
TGTGCCAGCAGCTGGACACCCCCGGGGGCGGCCAAAAACATTCAGTACTTC
>-|TRBD1|TRBV4-1|TRBJ2-7
CASTPGQGPYEQYF
TGCGCCAGCACCCCGGGACAGGGACCCTACGAGCAGTACTTC
>-|TRBD2|TRBV11-3|TRBJ2-1
CASSLVTSGYNEQFF
TGTGCCAGCAGCTTAGTAACTAGCGGGTACAATGAGCAGTTCTTC
>-|-|TRBV5-1|TRBJ2-1
CASSAGSASSYNEQFF
TGCGCCAGCAGCGCCGGATCTGCTAGCTCCTACAATGAGCAGTTCTTC
>-|TRBD1|TRBV2|TRBJ2-5
CASSVVGTAQETQYF
TGTGCCAGCAGTGTCGTCGGGACAGCTCAAGAGACCCAGTACTTC
>-|TRBD2|TRBV5-1|TRBJ2-1
CASSLGLAGDDEQFF
TGCGCCAGCAGCTTGGGACTAGCGGGAGATGATGAGCAGTTCTTC
>-|-|TRBV25-1|TRBJ2-1
CASSLGDEQFF
TGTGCCAGCAGCCTGGGGGATGAGCAGTTCTTC
>-|-|TRBV10-1|TRBJ2-1
CASSESTLQNEQFF
TGCGCCAGCAGTGAGTCTACATTGCAAAATGAGCAGTTCTTC
>few|TRBD1|TRBV4-1|TRBJ1-5
CASSQRQGDQPQHF
TGCGCCAGCAGCCAAAGACAGGGCGATCAGCCCCAGCATTTT
>-|TRBD1|TRBV5-6|TRBJ1-6
CASSPRDRGSYNSPLHF
TGTGCCAGCAGCCCACGGGACAGGGGATCCTATAATTCACCCCTCCACTTT
>-|TRBD1|TRBV5-1|TRBJ2-7
CASSVQGQAYEQYF
TGCGCCAGCAGCGTCCAAGGACAGGCCTACGAGCAGTACTTC
>many|-|TRBV27|TRBJ1-4
CASSLLGPDEKLFF
TGTGCCAGCAGTTTATTAGGGCCAGATGAAAAACTGTTTTTT
>-|TRBD2|TRBV28|TRBJ2-1
CASTPSPGLAFNEQFF
TGTGCCAGCACACCTTCGCCGGGACTAGCTTTCAATGAGCAGTTCTTC
>-|TRBD2|TRBV7-9|TRBJ2-1
CASSLSSGNHNEQFF
TGTGCCAGCAGCTTATCGAGCGGGAACCACAATGAGCAGTTCTTC
>-|TRBD2|TRBV5-1|TRBJ2-7
CASSLAGSSGSGVGSSYEQYF
TGCGCCAGCAGCTTGGCCGGTTCTAGCGGGAGTGGCGTTGGAAGCTCCTACGAGCAGTACTTC
>-|-|TRBV5-4|TRBJ1-5
CARRCGYSNQPQHF
TGTGCTAGAAGATGCGGATATAGCAATCAGCCCCAGCATTTT
>-|-|TRBV10-3|TRBJ2-1
CAISGGDSYNEQFF
TGTGCCATCAGTGGGGGGGACTCCTACAATGAGCAGTTCTTC
>-|-|TRBV29-1|TRBJ2-2
CSVDTGELFF
TGCAGCGTAGATACCGGGGAGCTGTTTTTT
>once|TRBD2|TRBV15|TRBJ2-1
CATSRALAGVSYNEQFF
TGTGCCACCAGCAGAGCCCTAGCGGGAGTGTCCTACAATGAGCAGTTCTTC
>-|TRBD1|TRBV6-4|TRBJ2-1
CASSDPGTGNYEQFF
TGTGCCAGCAGTGACCCTGGGACAGGGAACTATGAGCAGTTCTTC
>-|TRBD1|TRBV7-9|TRBJ2-7
CASSRTGEQYF
TGTGCCAGCAGCCGGACAGGGGAGCAGTACTTC
>once|-|TRBV20-1|TRBJ1-1
CSARNTEAFF
TGCAGTGCCCGGAACACTGAAGCTTTCTTT